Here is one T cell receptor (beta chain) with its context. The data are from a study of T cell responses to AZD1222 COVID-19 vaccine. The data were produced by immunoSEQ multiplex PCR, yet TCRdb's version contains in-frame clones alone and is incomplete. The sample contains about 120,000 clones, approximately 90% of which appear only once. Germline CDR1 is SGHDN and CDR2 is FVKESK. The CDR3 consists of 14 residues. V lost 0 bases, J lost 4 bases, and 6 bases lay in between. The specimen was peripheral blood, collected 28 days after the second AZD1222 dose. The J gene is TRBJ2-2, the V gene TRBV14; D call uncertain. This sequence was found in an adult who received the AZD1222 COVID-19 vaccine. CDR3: CASSQDASTGELFF. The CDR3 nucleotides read TGTGCCAGCAGCCAAGATGCCAGCACCGGGGAGCTGTTTTTT.